A selection of T cell receptor beta chains follows, all from one sample in a study of cytotoxic CD8 clonotypes in ibrutinib-treated CLL. Clones were sequenced by immunoSEQ multiplex PCR, and TCRdb holds only the in-frame ones, with some missing. The sample includes about 200,000 clones, more than 65% of them seen just once. The input for sequencing was PBMCs, taken after 12 months of ibrutinib treatment. The source of these receptors is a human donor with chronic lymphocytic leukemia. Each CDR3 is given with its conserved first and last residue. The D gene is left open where the match is weak. Part of the rows lack a size; the others show once, few, many or a class for expanded clones.

-,TRBJ1-6,TRBV5-1,-,TGCGCCAGCAGCTTGGAGGGGCCACCATATAATTCACCCCTCCACTTT,CASSLEGPPYNSPLHF
-,TRBJ1-2,TRBV6-5,-,TGTGCCAGCAGTTACGTGGGCGGTCCGAACTATGGCTACACCTTC,CASSYVGGPNYGYTF
-,TRBJ2-5,TRBV11-3,-,TGTGCCAGCAGCTCGGGGGACCAAGAGACCCAGTACTTC,CASSSGDQETQYF
-,TRBJ1-2,TRBV2,-,TGTGCCAGCAGTCCCCCGACAGGCAGTGGGGGAAATGGCTACACCTTC,CASSPPTGSGGNGYTF
-,TRBJ1-4,TRBV9,-,TGTGCCAGCAGCGTAACCCCGGATGCAACTAATGAAAAATTGTTTTTT,CASSVTPDATNEKLFF
-,TRBJ1-1,TRBV7-3,-,TGTGCCAGCAGCGCCCCGGTGGGGAGCACTGAAGCTTTCTTT,CASSAPVGSTEAFF
-,TRBJ1-1,TRBV7-6,-,TGTGCCAGCAGCTTAGAAAGGGAGGACACTGAAGCTTTCTTT,CASSLEREDTEAFF
TRBD1,TRBJ1-1,TRBV19,-,TGTGCCAGTAGTACGGGACAGGGGGGGAACACTGAAGCTTTCTTT,CASSTGQGGNTEAFF
TRBD1,TRBJ2-1,TRBV10-3,-,TGTGCCATCAGTGAGAATACCGGGACAGGGAGCAATGAGCAGTTCTTC,CAISENTGTGSNEQFF
-,TRBJ2-5,TRBV2,few,TGTGCCATTAACCCGGTGGGTGAGACCCAGTACTTC,CAINPVGETQYF
-,TRBJ2-6,TRBV28,-,TGTGCCAGCAGAACGCAGCTAGGCGGATTTGGGGCCAACGTCCTGACTTTC,CASRTQLGGFGANVLTF
TRBD1,TRBJ1-1,TRBV30,-,TGTGCCTGGAGTAAAAGGACAGGGGAAGCTTTCTTT,CAWSKRTGEAFF
-,TRBJ1-4,TRBV6-5,-,TGTGCCAGCAGCTCGGGCCTCAGGGTAGAGGAAAAACTGTTTTTT,CASSSGLRVEEKLFF
TRBD1,TRBJ1-1,TRBV7-9,-,TGTGCCAGCAGCCTTCTTTCAGGGGGGAACACTGAAGCTTTCTTT,CASSLLSGGNTEAFF
TRBD1,TRBJ2-1,TRBV9,-,TGTGCCAGCAGCGTTGCCGGGACAGGGTCCTACAATGAGCAGTTCTTC,CASSVAGTGSYNEQFF
-,TRBJ1-1,TRBV7-3,-,TGTGCCAGCAGCTTAGGACAGCTCACTGAAGCTTTCTTT,CASSLGQLTEAFF
TRBD2,TRBJ2-7,TRBV7-3,-,TGTGCCAGCAGCCCAACAAGCGGGAGCAAAGAGCAGTACTTC,CASSPTSGSKEQYF
-,TRBJ1-2,TRBV5-6,-,TGTGCCAGCAGCTTGGCCGGCAGGGCCAACTATGGCTACACCTTC,CASSLAGRANYGYTF
TRBD2,TRBJ2-7,TRBV7-2,-,TGTGCCAGCAGCCCCACTAGCGGGAGTGGTGAGGAGCAGTACTTC,CASSPTSGSGEEQYF
TRBD2,TRBJ2-1,TRBV7-3,few,TGTGCCAGCAGCTTCTCAGTTGCGGGAGGTCGCAATGAGCAGTTCTTC,CASSFSVAGGRNEQFF
-,TRBJ2-1,TRBV28,-,TGTGCCAGCAGTTTTGGTGGGAGCGATTACAATGAGCAGTTCTTC,CASSFGGSDYNEQFF
-,TRBJ2-1,TRBV5-1,-,TGCGCCAGCAGCTTGGGCGCCGGACCTAGAGATAAGATGCAGTTCTTC,CASSLGAGPRDKMQFF
-,TRBJ1-2,TRBV5-1,-,TGCGCCAGCAGCTTCGAAAGGGGGGATGGCTACACCTTC,CASSFERGDGYTF
-,TRBJ2-6,TRBV7-9,-,TGTGCCAGCGGCTCAGCTGGGGCCAACGTCCTGACTTTC,CASGSAGANVLTF
TRBD1,TRBJ2-1,TRBV18,-,TGTGCCAGCTCACCTAGGACAGGGGGCAATGAGCAGTTCTTC,CASSPRTGGNEQFF
-,TRBJ2-5,TRBV30,-,TGTGCCTGGGGACTACAGGGTTCGGAGACCCAGTACTTC,CAWGLQGSETQYF
TRBD1,TRBJ1-2,TRBV30,-,TGTGCCTGGAACGGACAGGTCGGGGGCTACACCTTC,CAWNGQVGGYTF
-,TRBJ2-7,TRBV27,-,TGTGCCAGCAGTACCCACCGGGACCTCGGCCCCTACGAGCAGTACTTC,CASSTHRDLGPYEQYF
-,TRBJ1-1,TRBV6-5,-,TGTGCCAGCAGTAGGGGAGGCACTGAAGCTTTCTTT,CASSRGGTEAFF
-,TRBJ2-3,TRBV7-3,once,TGTGCCAGCAGCTTCCAGGGGTTACAGTATTTT,CASSFQGLQYF
-,TRBJ2-3,TRBV30,-,TGTGCCTTTCAGGGTTTACATACGCAGTATTTT,CAFQGLHTQYF
TRBD2,TRBJ2-7,TRBV5-1,-,TGCGCCAGCAGCAACCAACTAGCGGGAGGGACCTACGAGCAGTACTTC,CASSNQLAGGTYEQYF
-,TRBJ1-1,TRBV12-5,-,TGTGCTAGTGGTTTGGCCCCGACAGGAAAGTACACTGAAGCTTTCTTT,CASGLAPTGKYTEAFF
-,TRBJ1-2,TRBV6-5,-,TGTGCCAGCAGGTTCTTTTCGACAACCTATGGCTACACCTTC,CASRFFSTTYGYTF
-,TRBJ1-1,TRBV5-1,-,TGCGCCAGCAGCGACCAACCTGACACTGAAGCTTTCTTT,CASSDQPDTEAFF
-,TRBJ2-5,TRBV30,once,TGTGCCTGGAGCGGGACGGGGATCGTAGACCAGTACTTC,CAWSGTGIVDQYF
-,TRBJ1-1,TRBV7-2,-,TGTGCCAGCAGCGCTCGCCGGGTCCAGAACACTGAAGCTTTCTTT,CASSARRVQNTEAFF
-,TRBJ2-3,TRBV7-3,once,TGTGCCAGCAGCTTACCCTCCACTGGCGAGAGCACAGATACGCAGTATTTT,CASSLPSTGESTDTQYF
TRBD1,TRBJ1-2,TRBV6-5,-,TGTGCCAGCAGTCGGGACAGGGCGGGCTATGGCTACACCTTC,CASSRDRAGYGYTF
TRBD1,TRBJ2-1,TRBV18,-,TGTGCCAGCTCACAGCTGGGACAGGCCAATGGGGATGAGCAGTTCTTC,CASSQLGQANGDEQFF